This T cell receptor (beta chain) was observed in a study of blood T cell repertoires in COVID-19. Study overall: Acute and convalescent COVID-19 samples came from the United States, Italy and Spain. The analysed material was cDNA or gDNA that came from T cells, B-cell-depleted T cells, or PBMCs.

Per the original data handling: Amplifying reference gene primers gave estimates of nucleated cell counts. Only in-frame clones appear in the TCRdb table, and some are missing; sequencing was by immunoSEQ multiplex PCR. V, J and clone size derive from that table, while D and trimming were established from the DNA sequence. The sample records about 240,000 clones, roughly 83% being singletons. The V gene end was trimmed by 0 bases and the J gene end by 2 bases; junction bases not matched to a gene: 3. The CDR3 extends over 15 amino acids. Germline V lookup: CDR1 MNHEY, CDR2 SMNVEV (reference sequence).

The origin of this receptor is a man older than 75 with acute or convalescent COVID-19. The gene calls are TRBV27 and TRBJ1-1; 7 bases are a match to TRBD1. Sequencing was done on a sample of peripheral blood. CDR3 DNA sequence: TGTGCCAGCAGTTTATCGGGGACAGTTAACACTGAAGCTTTCTTT. Protein: CASSLSGTVNTEAFF.